This section outlines one T cell receptor (beta chain) sequence together with its context. The target antigen is unknown. V was cut by 5 bases and J by 5 bases, with 15 bases left in between. Germline loops: CDR1 SGHTA, CDR2 FQGNSA. The CDR3 extends over 14 amino acids. The entry originates in a study of T cell repertoires in cytomegalovirus infection. Across the whole study: HLA-B-restricted CMV epitopes that are well studied, plus recently identified HLA-C-restricted ones, were used by the study. CMV infection together with matching HLA type was indicated by public TCR beta signatures. Study-wide results and limits: The cumulative frequency of public TCR beta families identified carriers of CMV plus the relevant HLA. The ex vivo response was dominated by HLA-C-restricted CMV-specific TCR beta clonotypes.

TCRdb re-analysed the reads in MiXCR, keeping a single row per CDR3 protein. The table has about a million distinct CDR3 sequences, around 32% seen once; the top ten hold about an eighth. This sequence joins TRBV7-2 and TRBJ1-1; the D is unclear. The specimen was cultured CD8+ T cells from PBMCs, collected from culture after CMV antigen stimulation. The source is a human donor in good health (CMV status not recorded). Some clones in this sample may be carry-over from other donors' samples. CDR3 sequence reads: CASSTSPFDTEAFF. CDR3 DNA: TGTGCCAGCAGCACCAGTCCTTTCGATACTGAAGCTTTCTTT.